These 8 T cell receptor beta chains were all obtained from the same sample, sequenced in a study of blood T cells in healthy people across ages. Alongside a J-beta primer mix, a sample-barcoded 5' primer served in a second PCR lasting roughly 7 to 12 cycles. TCRdb reprocessed the 5' RACE reads with MiXCR, giving one entry per CDR3 protein. The table shows 700,000 to 850,000 distinct CDR3 sequences, with roughly 34% occurring only once. Sequencing was performed on blood. These receptors were collected from a man younger than 30 in good health.

The V and J genes are TRBV5-1 and TRBJ2-3; the match to TRBD1 covers 8 bases. In germline, CDR1 is SGHRS, CDR2 YFSETQ. The CDR3 is made up of 15 amino acids. After removal of 4 bases from V and 1 base from J, the junction contained 5 bases not matched to a gene. The CDR3 sequence: CASSGQGLRTDTQYF. DNA of the CDR3: TGCGCCAGCAGCGGACAGGGTCTCCGCACAGATACGCAGTATTTT.

This chain connects TRBV4-3 to TRBJ2-5; D may be TRBD2 (6 bases). From germline, CDR1 is LGHNA and CDR2 YSLEER. V was cut by 5 bases and J by 0 bases, with 13 bases left in between. The CDR3 contains 15 residues. The CDR3 coding sequence is TGCGCCAGCAGCTCCACCGCGGGGTACCAAGAGACCCAGTACTTC. This translates into CASSSTAGYQETQYF.

This clonotype was counted many times. The chain links TRBV7-2 to TRBJ2-7; D remains ambiguous. The CDR3 sequence is 11 residues long. CDR1 and CDR2 (germline): SGHTA, FQGNSA. The V and J ends lost 5 bases and 3 bases respectively, with 5 bases between them. The CDR3 sequence is CASSRNYEQYF. DNA for the CDR3: TGTGCCAGCAGCCGAAACTACGAGCAGTACTTC.

There are many counts of this clonotype. V usage is TRBV29-1 and J usage is TRBJ2-7; D gene uncertain. The germline gives CDR1 SQVTM, CDR2 ANQGSEA. The CDR3 runs 13 residues. V was shortened by 7 bases and J by 4 bases, with 17 bases between the two germline ends. CDR3 protein: CSALGIPSYEQYF. CDR3 bases: TGCAGCGCACTGGGGATCCCCTCTTACGAGCAGTACTTC.

This sequence joins TRBV20-1 and TRBJ1-1, with a tentative D call TRBD1 (6 bases). The CDR3 spans 13 residues. The V end was cut by 1 base, the J end by 4 bases, with 10 bases between. The germline CDR1 and CDR2 sequences are DFQATT and SNEGSKA (reference sequence). CDR3 in DNA: TGCAGTGCTAGAGCGTGGGACATCACTGAAGCTTTCTTT. Translating it yields CSARAWDITEAFF.

This clonotype was picked up a small number of times. V gene TRBV18 combines with J gene TRBJ2-7; D unresolved. Between the trimmed V and J ends, which lost 0 bases and 6 bases, there was a span of 9 bases. Germline V gene lookup returns CDR1 KGHSH and CDR2 LQKENI. The CDR3 is made up of 13 amino acids. CDR3 DNA: TGTGCCAGCTCACCACCCGGGTCGAGCGAGCAGTACTTC. It encodes CASSPPGSSEQYF.

The gene calls are TRBV7-2 and TRBJ2-4; D gene ambiguous. Germline V gene data show CDR1 as SGHTA and CDR2 as FQGNSA. The CDR3 runs 13 residues. V was shortened by 4 bases and J by 8 bases, with 12 bases between the two germline ends. CDR3 DNA sequence: TGTGCCAGCAGCTCTGACCATCGGGACATTCAGTACTTC. This gives the protein CASSSDHRDIQYF.

CDR3 residues: CASRADTWAETQYF. The CDR3 nucleotides read TGCGCCAGCAGGGCGGACACTTGGGCAGAGACCCAGTACTTC. The chain has TRBV5-1 and TRBJ2-5, with D possibly matching TRBD1 (5 bases). The V end lost 5 bases, the J end lost 4 bases, and 15 bases lay between the germline ends. The CDR3 has 14 residues. Germline CDR1 and CDR2: SGHRS and YFSETQ.